This T cell receptor (beta chain) was identified during a study of T cells in Graves' hyperthyroidism and ophthalmopathy. RNA transcripts served as the template for amplifying TCR beta CDR3 regions. TCR CDR3 underwent first-round RT-PCR with the HTBI primer set. TCRdb reanalysed the multiplex PCR reads using MiXCR and keeps one entry per CDR3 protein. In the table there are hundreds of thousands of distinct CDR3 sequences, less than 45% of which are singletons. On the basis of clinical symptoms, serum thyroxine and TRAb, thyroid ultrasound and orbital computed tomography, diagnoses were made. Looked up from germline, CDR1 is SGHDN and CDR2 is FVKESK. The V segment lost 0 bases and the J segment 5 bases; nucleotides outside the gene matches: 3. The CDR3 has 15 residues. This clonotype showed up many times.

Sample: peripheral blood or thyroid tissue (not recorded which). The sequence was collected from an adult man with Graves' disease, either hyperthyroidism or ophthalmopathy (not recorded which). The J gene is TRBJ2-5, the V gene TRBV14; 10 nucleotides align to TRBD2. Written as DNA, the CDR3 is TGTGCCAGCAGCCAAGACAGCGGGAGGGCCGAGACCCAGTACTTC. This gives the protein CASSQDSGRAETQYF.